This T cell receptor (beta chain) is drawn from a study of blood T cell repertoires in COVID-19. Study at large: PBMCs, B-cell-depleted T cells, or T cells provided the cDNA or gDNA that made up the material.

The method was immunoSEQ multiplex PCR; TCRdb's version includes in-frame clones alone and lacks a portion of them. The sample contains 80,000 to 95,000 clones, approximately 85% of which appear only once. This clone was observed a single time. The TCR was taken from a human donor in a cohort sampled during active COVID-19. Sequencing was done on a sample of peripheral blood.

The CDR3 bases are TGTGCCAGCAGTTACCTAGGGACAGGGGTCACTGAAGCTTTCTTT. Its protein is CASSYLGTGVTEAFF. The J gene is TRBJ1-1, the V gene TRBV6-2 or TRBV6-3; 10 bases are shared with TRBD1. V shed 2 bases and J 4 bases; nucleotides not matched to a gene: 4. The CDR3 totals 15 residues. Germline CDR1 is MNHEY and CDR2 is SVGEGT.